Below, 10 T cell receptor beta chains from the same sample are listed, as sequenced in a study of blood T cell repertoires in COVID-19. Generated by immunoSEQ multiplex PCR, the TCRdb table keeps only in-frame clones and is missing some. The sample has about 290,000 clones; approximately 86% are singletons. Material: peripheral blood. The source is a woman between 45 and 60 years old with active or convalescent COVID-19.

The chain is built from TRBV5-1 and TRBJ1-1; TRBD1 might be the D (5 bases). With 4 bases removed from V and 0 bases from J, the gap between germline ends came to 13 bases. The CDR3 runs to 15 residues. Germline V lookup: CDR1 SGHRS, CDR2 YFSETQ. The CDR3, as DNA: TGCGCCAGCAGCGTATCGACAGCTATGAACACTGAAGCTTTCTTT. Encoded protein: CASSVSTAMNTEAFF.

Here the CDR3 reads CASSLSPGTGANTEAFF. DNA of the CDR3: TGTGCCAGCAGCTTAAGTCCCGGGACAGGGGCGAACACTGAAGCTTTCTTT. This rearrangement joins TRBV7-9 to TRBJ1-1; 10 nucleotides align to TRBD1. After removal of 2 bases from V and 1 base from J, the junction contained 7 bases not matched to a gene. CDR1 is SEHNR and CDR2 is FQNEAQ in the germline V gene (reference sequence). This CDR3 is 17 amino acids long.

The count of this clone is one. The rearrangement joins TRBV18 to TRBJ2-3, with TRBD1 matching 7 bases. This CDR3 has 16 residues. Germline lookup yields CDR1 KGHSH and CDR2 LQKENI. V shed 6 bases and J 5 bases; nucleotides not matched to a gene: 14. CDR3 coding DNA: TGTGCCAGCTCTCCGACCCAGGGGGTCCGGAAAGATACGCAGTATTTT. This codes for CASSPTQGVRKDTQYF.

J is TRBJ1-2 and V is TRBV9; D gene unclear. V was cut by 3 bases and J by 4 bases, with 7 bases left in between. The CDR3 extends over 12 amino acids. Germline V gene sequence: CDR1 SGDLS, CDR2 YYNGEE. The CDR3 region has the DNA TGTGCCAGCAGCGGAGGGCCCTATGGCTACACCTTC. Translating gives CASSGGPYGYTF.

The chain recombines TRBV6-6 with TRBJ2-7; 8 bases line up with TRBD1. The trim removed 10 bases at V and 2 bases at J, leaving 7 bases unmatched. CDR1 MNHNY and CDR2 SVGAGI come from the germline V gene (reference sequence). The CDR3 has 13 amino acids. This chain's CDR3 is CATKGQETYEQYF. The CDR3 nucleotides read TGTGCCACTAAGGGACAGGAGACCTACGAGCAGTACTTC.

This rearrangement joins TRBV7-8 to TRBJ1-2, with 7 bases matching TRBD1. The trim removed 1 base at V and 1 base at J, leaving 6 bases unmatched. Germline V CDR1 and CDR2: SGHVS, FQNEAQ. The CDR3 runs to 16 residues. Written as DNA, the CDR3 is TGTGCCAGCAGCTTAGTCGGGCAGGGGGTTAACTATGGCTACACCTTC. Translated: CASSLVGQGVNYGYTF. The full variable domain, with the rest looked up from reference TRBV7-8 and TRBJ1-2, is GAGVSQSPRYKVAKRGQDVALRCDPISGHVSLFWYQQALGQGPEFLTYFQNEAQLDKSGLPSDRFFAERPEGSVSTLKIQRTQQEDSAVYLCASSLVGQGVNYGYTFGSGTRLTVV.

The CDR3 here is CASSPRQGSSYEQYF. The CDR3 coding sequence is TGCGCCAGCAGCCCCAGACAGGGGAGCTCCTACGAGCAGTACTTC. The chain has TRBV5-1 and TRBJ2-7; 8 bases are a match to TRBD1. Germline CDR1 reads SGHRS; CDR2 reads YFSETQ. The CDR3 covers 15 residues. V gave up 4 bases and J gave up 0 bases; unmatched junction bases: 6.

The V gene is TRBV20-1, the J gene TRBJ1-2, with a weak D call TRBD1 (6 bases). CDR1 DFQATT and CDR2 SNEGSKA come from the germline V gene (reference sequence). CDR3 length: 16 amino acids. V was cut by 3 bases and J by 1 base, with 18 bases left in between. CDR3 loop: CSASTLGGPLNYGYTF. Written as DNA, the CDR3 is TGCAGTGCTAGTACACTTGGGGGCCCCCTTAACTATGGCTACACCTTC.

This clone was recorded once. The chain has TRBV6-5 and TRBJ2-1, with 7 bases aligning to TRBD2. Germline V gene sequence: CDR1 MNHEY, CDR2 SVGAGI. Trimming at V came to 6 bases and at J to 5 bases, leaving 10 bases not matched to a gene. The CDR3 spans 15 residues. CDR3 sequence: CASSRRVGGNNEQFF. CDR3 in DNA: TGTGCCAGCAGCAGACGTGTGGGGGGGAACAATGAGCAGTTCTTC.

CDR3 bases: TGTGCCAGCAGCCGCCAGCCAGGCGAATCCTACGAGCAGTACTTC. It encodes CASSRQPGESYEQYF. The J gene is TRBJ2-7, the V gene TRBV3-1 (or the pseudogene TRBV3-2); D call uncertain. This CDR3 comprises 15 residues. Germline V lookup: CDR1 LGHDT, CDR2 YNNKEL (reference sequence). Deletions cut 4 bases from V and 1 base from J, with 14 bases between.